These 21 T cell receptor beta chains share one sample of origin, sequenced in a study of immune cell composition in non-small cell lung cancer. Profiling relied on immunoSEQ multiplex PCR, and the TCRdb table lists in-frame clones only, not all of them. The data show fewer than 15,000 clones, about two thirds seen once. The specimen sequenced was lung tumor tissue. The receptor source for this set is a human donor with non-small cell lung cancer.

This clone has just a few counts. This chain links TRBV5-6 with TRBJ2-4; 7 bases agree with TRBD1. V lost 6 bases to trimming and J lost 9 bases; unmatched junction nucleotides: 9. The CDR3 is 13 amino acids. Germline V CDR1 and CDR2: SGHDT, YYEEEE. The CDR3 region has the DNA TGTGCCAGCAAGTATACCCAGGGGGTCATTCAGTACTTC. Amino acids: CASKYTQGVIQYF.

Only a few counts were recorded for this clone. This chain links TRBV7-2 with TRBJ1-2; possibly TRBD1 for D (5 bases). This CDR3 comprises 14 residues. The germline CDR1 and CDR2 sequences are SGHTA and FQGNSA. V was shortened by 3 bases and J by 4 bases, with 12 bases between the two germline ends. Written as DNA, the CDR3 is TGTGCCAGCAGCTTGTCGACAGCCAGCTATGGCTACACCTTC. Protein: CASSLSTASYGYTF.

J is TRBJ1-2 and V is TRBV7-6, with D tentatively TRBD1 (6 bases). The CDR3 sequence is 16 residues long. Deletions cut 0 bases from V and 1 base from J, with 12 bases between. Germline V CDR1 and CDR2: SGHVS, FNYEAQ. CDR3 protein: CASSLAPTGFNYGYTF. CDR3 sequence (DNA): TGTGCCAGCAGCTTAGCGCCTACAGGGTTTAACTATGGCTACACCTTC.

The J gene is TRBJ2-3, the V gene TRBV7-2, with D possibly matching TRBD2 (6 bases). V lost 5 bases and J lost 2, with 11 bases in between. This CDR3 is built from 14 residues. CDR1 SGHTA and CDR2 FQGNSA come from the germline V gene. This chain's CDR3 is CASSPGLNTDTQYF. Here the CDR3 DNA reads TGTGCCAGCAGCCCAGGACTAAACACAGATACGCAGTATTTT.

The chain recombines TRBV7-9 with TRBJ2-5; D is perhaps TRBD2 (5 bases). The germline V gene encodes CDR1 SEHNR and CDR2 FQNEAQ (reference sequence). The V end lost 5 bases, the J end lost 5 bases, and 18 bases lay between the germline ends. This CDR3 is 15 amino acids long. CDR3 region: CASSPRAGRGETQYF. As DNA, the CDR3 is TGTGCCAGCAGCCCGAGGGCCGGACGAGGGGAGACCCAGTACTTC.

The V gene is TRBV29-1, the J gene TRBJ2-1; possibly TRBD2 for D (5 bases). From germline, CDR1 is SQVTM and CDR2 ANQGSEA. Trimming removed 4 bases at V and 12 bases at J, with 13 bases between. The CDR3 spans 11 residues. Here the CDR3 DNA reads TGCAGCGTTGTGTTTCTCGAGGGGCAGTTCTTC. Translated: CSVVFLEGQFF.

J is TRBJ2-7 and V is TRBV4-2, with a weak D call TRBD2 (5 bases). Looked up from germline, CDR1 is LGHNA and CDR2 is YNFKEQ. Trimming pared 1 base from V and 3 bases from J, leaving 13 bases between. This CDR3 contains 15 residues. The DNA of the CDR3 is TGTGCCAGCAGCCAAGTGATCCCCGGGGACTACGAGCAGTACTTC. Translating gives CASSQVIPGDYEQYF.

This chain links TRBV7-2 with TRBJ1-4, with 7 bases lining up with TRBD1. The length of the CDR3 is 14 residues. CDR1 and CDR2 from the germline V gene are SGHTA and FQGNSA. The junction had 6 bases not matched to a gene; V was cut back by 7 bases and J by 4 bases. The chain's CDR3 is CASNPTGFNEKLFF. Written as DNA, the CDR3 is TGTGCCAGCAACCCGACAGGGTTTAATGAAAAACTGTTTTTT.

The genes are TRBV7-3 and TRBJ2-4; 8 bases line up with TRBD2. The CDR3 runs to 14 residues. Germline CDR1 and CDR2: SGHTA and FQGTGA. J lost 7 bases, V lost 2 bases, and 4 bases had no gene match. The CDR3 reads CASSLGLATNIQYF. For the CDR3, the DNA is TGTGCCAGCAGCTTAGGACTAGCCACCAACATTCAGTACTTC.

This chain uses TRBV15 with TRBJ1-5; D call uncertain. CDR3 length: 15 residues. V lost 0 bases and J 2 bases, leaving 8 bases between the germline ends. In germline, CDR1 is LNHNV, CDR2 YYDKDF (reference sequence). CDR3 in DNA: TGTGCCACCAGCAGAGATCAGGTCGGCAATCAGCCCCAGCATTTT. It yields the protein CATSRDQVGNQPQHF.

This clone was counted a single time. J is TRBJ1-5 and V is TRBV30; TRBD1 is a possible D gene (6 bases). The CDR3 sequence is 12 residues long. The germline V gene has CDR1 GTSNPN and CDR2 SVGIG (reference sequence). V was cut by 5 bases and J by 4 bases, with 9 bases left in between. In nucleotides, the CDR3 is TGTGCCTGGTCCGGGACAAATCAGCCCCAGCATTTT. Its translation is CAWSGTNQPQHF. The whole variable domain, filled in from reference TRBV30 and TRBJ1-5, reads SQTIHQWPATLVQPVGSPLSLECTVEGTSNPNLYWYRQAAGRGLQLLFYSVGIGQISSEVPQNLSASRPQDRQFILSSKKLLLSDSGFYLCAWSGTNQPQHFGDGTRLSIL.

The chain uses TRBV7-9 and TRBJ1-2; 7 bases align to TRBD1. Germline loops: CDR1 SEHNR, CDR2 FQNEAQ (reference sequence). With V trimmed by 7 bases and J by 4 bases, 12 bases remained unmatched. The CDR3 totals 15 residues. The CDR3 coding sequence is TGTGCCAGCACCCTACAGGGGCTCGGGGTCTATGGCTACACCTTC. It codes for CASTLQGLGVYGYTF. The whole variable domain, filled in from reference TRBV7-9 and TRBJ1-2, reads DTGVSQNPRHKITKRGQNVTFRCDPISEHNRLYWYRQTLGQGPEFLTYFQNEAQLEKSRLLSDRFSAERPKGSFSTLEIQRTEQGDSAMYLCASTLQGLGVYGYTFGSGTRLTVV.

CDR3 nucleotide sequence: TGTGCCAGCAGCGGGGCGGTGACAACTAATGAAAAACTGTTTTTT. Protein sequence: CASSGAVTTNEKLFF. The V call is TRBV7-9, the J call TRBJ1-4; TRBD1 is a possible D gene (5 bases). The V gene lost 5 bases and the J gene lost 0 bases, with 10 bases spanning the gap. Looked up from germline, CDR1 is SEHNR and CDR2 is FQNEAQ (reference sequence). This CDR3 spans 15 amino acids.

The genes are TRBV7-2 and TRBJ2-5; TRBD2 matches 7 bases. V was clipped by 0 bases and J by 5 bases; unmatched bases: 6. The germline gives CDR1 SGHTA, CDR2 FQGNSA. The length of the CDR3 is 15 residues. CDR3: CASSLAGTILETQYF. The CDR3 DNA is TGTGCCAGCAGCTTAGCCGGGACTATTCTTGAGACCCAGTACTTC. The complete variable domain, with remaining parts taken from reference TRBV7-2 and TRBJ2-5, reads GAGVSQSPSNKVTEKGKDVELRCDPISGHTALYWYRQSLGQGLEFLIYFQGNSAPDKSGLPSDRFSAERTGGSVSTLTIQRTQQEDSAVYLCASSLAGTILETQYFGPGTRLLVL.

This chain uses TRBV27 with TRBJ1-1; 12 bases line up with TRBD1. From germline, CDR1 is MNHEY and CDR2 SMNVEV (reference sequence). V lost 5 bases, J lost 3 bases, and 10 bases stayed unmatched. The CDR3 consists of 17 residues. CDR3: CASSPTGTGGQDTEAFF. Here the CDR3 DNA reads TGTGCCAGCAGTCCAACCGGGACAGGGGGCCAGGACACTGAAGCTTTCTTT.

V and J are TRBV11-3 and TRBJ1-1, with TRBD1 matching over 8 bases. The V and J ends lost 4 bases and 1 base, in that order; junction bases with no gene match: 5. The CDR3 totals 15 residues. Germline loops: CDR1 SGHNT, CDR2 YENEEA. As DNA, the CDR3 is TGTGCCAGCAGCTCTGGACAGGGAGAGAACACTGAAGCTTTCTTT. Its translation is CASSSGQGENTEAFF. Drawing the rest from reference TRBV11-3 and TRBJ1-1, the complete variable domain is EAGVVQSPRYKIIEKKQPVAFWCNPISGHNTLYWYLQNLGQGPELLIRYENEEAVDDSQLPKDRFSAERLKGVDSTLKIQPAELGDSAVYLCASSSGQGENTEAFFGQGTRLTVV.

This clone was counted between two and nine times. CDR3 in DNA: TGTGCCAGCAGCCAATTGGCCGATCTGGGCTACACCTTC. Residues: CASSQLADLGYTF. The chain uses TRBV14 and TRBJ1-2; no reliable D call. V was pared by 2 bases and J by 8 bases, with 12 bases between. Per the germline V gene, CDR1 is SGHDN and CDR2 is FVKESK. CDR3 length: 13 amino acids.

The CDR3 spells CASRDRRANEKLFF. CDR3 coding DNA: TGTGCCAGTAGGGACAGGAGGGCTAATGAAAAACTGTTTTTT. The chain uses TRBV19 and TRBJ1-4; 7 bases are a match to TRBD1. Trimming took 6 bases from V and 3 from J; bases not matched to a gene: 4. Germline lookup yields CDR1 LNHDA and CDR2 SQIVND (reference sequence). The CDR3 extends over 14 amino acids.

This sequence joins TRBV7-2 and TRBJ2-1; D is perhaps TRBD1 (6 bases). The CDR3 runs 15 residues. V shed 0 bases and J shed 8 bases, with 14 bases lying between them. Germline V lookup: CDR1 SGHTA, CDR2 FQGNSA. The CDR3 spells CASSLAAGVEYEQFF. CDR3 DNA sequence: TGTGCCAGCAGCTTAGCCGCAGGGGTGGAGTATGAGCAGTTCTTC.

The V gene is TRBV18, the J gene TRBJ2-3; 8 bases match TRBD1. Germline CDR1 reads KGHSH; CDR2 reads LQKENI. Trimming cost V 3 bases and J 0 bases; bases outside gene matches: 2. The CDR3 covers 15 residues. CDR3 in amino acids: CASSPDRDSTDTQYF. The CDR3 nucleotides read TGTGCCAGCTCACCGGACAGGGATAGCACAGATACGCAGTATTTT.

The gene calls are TRBV11-1 and TRBJ2-3; 12 bases line up with TRBD2. V trimming: 2 bases; J trimming: 3 bases; junction bases outside the gene matches: 6. The germline V gene encodes CDR1 SGHAT and CDR2 FQDESV (reference sequence). CDR3 length: 17 amino acids. CDR3 amino acids: CASSLIASGGVTDTQYF. As DNA, the CDR3 is TGTGCCAGCAGCTTAATCGCTAGCGGGGGGGTTACAGATACGCAGTATTTT.